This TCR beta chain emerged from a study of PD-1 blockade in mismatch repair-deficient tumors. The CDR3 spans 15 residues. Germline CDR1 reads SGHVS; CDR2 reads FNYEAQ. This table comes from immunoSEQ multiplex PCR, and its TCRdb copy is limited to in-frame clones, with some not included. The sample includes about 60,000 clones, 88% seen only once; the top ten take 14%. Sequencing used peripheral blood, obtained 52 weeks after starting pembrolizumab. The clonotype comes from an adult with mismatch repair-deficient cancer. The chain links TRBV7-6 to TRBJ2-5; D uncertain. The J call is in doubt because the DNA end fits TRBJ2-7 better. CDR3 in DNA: TGTGCCAGCAGCTTAGGTACGCCAGGTTACTACGAGCAGTACTTC. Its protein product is CASSLGTPGYYEQYF.